The rows below give T cell receptor beta chains drawn from one sample of a study of control samples from healthy donors and cancer patients. Method: immunoSEQ multiplex PCR; TCRdb's copy keeps in-frame clones and lacks some. The sample lists roughly 88,000 clones, 91% occurring once. The specimen sequenced was blood. These receptors were collected from a woman aged 25 to 39 in good health. Each CDR3 is given without its conserved first and last residue.

v_call cdr3_aa
TRBV13 ASSPKKLAAYTGTQY
TRBV30 AWSRAMNTEAF
TRBV11-2 ASRTGQINSPLH
TRBV28 ASSSAGTGKYEQY
TRBV2 ASWGGTDTQY
TRBV18 ASSQDRGLQPQH
TRBV2 ASTSRGRGVVVQETQY
TRBV2 ASSDRDRDPEAF
TRBV19 ASSTKGPATNEKLF
TRBV3-1/TRBV3-2 ASSQRGDQAYEQY
TRBV7-2 ASSLAAGNTEAF
TRBV11-2 ASSLQENTEAF
TRBV24-1 ATSDLTSGSSYNEQF
TRBV20-1 SASFVRGGYEQY
TRBV6-5 ASSSLSSGAYNEQF
TRBV7-8 ASSHYDRGGFGNTIY
TRBV5-4 ASSLRPTSTDTQY
TRBV9 ASSARLAGASGANVLT
TRBV7-9 ASSLATDNQPQH
TRBV10-1 ASTLESSILAKNIQY
TRBV19 ASSPRGPSGNTIY
TRBV7-2 ASSQGGLAGVNEQF
TRBV10-2 ASSGQLDYGYT
TRBV4-1 ASSPGTRLSSYVAETQY
TRBV3-1/TRBV3-2 ASSLTGQGAGYGYT